The 13 T cell receptor beta chains presented below share a single source sample, sequenced in a study of blood T cell repertoires in COVID-19. This table comes from immunoSEQ multiplex PCR, and its TCRdb copy is limited to in-frame clones, with some not included. The sample has fewer than 130,000 clones; 60% to 80% are singletons. Sequenced material: peripheral blood. The receptors stem from a woman of 80 years or more with active or convalescent COVID-19.

The gene calls are TRBV4-2 and TRBJ2-4; 8 bases agree with TRBD2. CDR3 length: 18 residues. After removal of 4 bases from V and 0 bases from J, the junction contained 11 bases not matched to a gene. Germline CDR1 and CDR2: LGHNA and YNFKEQ. The CDR3 nucleotides read TGTGCCAGCAGCCCATCAGCAAGCGGGAGACTAGCCAAAAACATTCAGTACTTC. Translating gives CASSPSASGRLAKNIQYF.

Here the CDR3 reads CASSGKIGGGGVSNQPQHF. CDR3 DNA sequence: TGTGCCAGTAGTGGCAAAATCGGGGGCGGGGGAGTTAGCAATCAGCCCCAGCATTTT. The chain joins TRBV19 to TRBJ1-5, with TRBD1 as a possible D gene (6 bases). The CDR3 spans 19 residues. The V gene's germline CDR1 is LNHDA and CDR2 SQIVND (reference sequence). The V gene lost 5 bases and the J gene lost 0 bases, with 23 bases spanning the gap.

The chain carries TRBV18 and TRBJ1-1; the D gene is possibly TRBD1 (5 bases). The CDR3 loop spans 14 amino acids. The V end lost 1 base, the J end lost 3 bases, and 9 bases lay between the germline ends. CDR1 and CDR2 (germline): KGHSH, LQKENI. The CDR3 DNA reads TGTGCCAGCTCACCACGGGGCCCAGACACTGAAGCTTTCTTT. Protein sequence: CASSPRGPDTEAFF.

This clone was detected a few times. The gene calls are TRBV3-1 (or the pseudogene TRBV3-2) and TRBJ2-1, with D perhaps TRBD2 (5 bases). V lost 0 bases to trimming and J lost 7 bases, with 10 bases between them. The CDR3 has 14 residues. The V gene's germline CDR1 is LGHDT and CDR2 YNNKEL (reference sequence). The DNA of the CDR3 is TGTGCCAGCAGCCAAGAGGTGGGAGTAAATGAGCAGTTCTTC. Its protein product is CASSQEVGVNEQFF.

This clone has at least ten counts. This same CDR3 is encoded by further DNA sequences in the sample. This chain connects TRBV5-6 to TRBJ2-2; possibly TRBD1 for D (6 bases). The germline V and J ends were trimmed by 0 bases and 4 bases, with 13 bases remaining between them. This CDR3 comprises 16 residues. The germline gives CDR1 SGHDT, CDR2 YYEEEE. The CDR3, as DNA: TGTGCCAGCAGCTTGGCTGGGGGCAGAGGCACCGGGGAGCTGTTTTTT. It specifies CASSLAGGRGTGELFF.

The chain couples TRBV29-1 to TRBJ2-3, with TRBD2 identical over 16 bases. Trimming took 6 bases from V and 4 from J; bases not matched to a gene: 4. This CDR3 is built from 15 residues. Germline CDR1 reads SQVTM; CDR2 reads ANQGSEA. The CDR3 reads CSVGTSGRVADTQYF. In nucleotides, the CDR3 is TGCAGCGTGGGGACTAGCGGGAGGGTGGCAGATACGCAGTATTTT.

V is TRBV18 and J is TRBJ2-7; D is possibly TRBD1 (8 bases). CDR1 and CDR2 from the germline V gene are KGHSH and LQKENI. The CDR3 spans 17 residues. Between the trimmed V and J ends, which lost 0 bases and 9 bases, there was a span of 24 bases. The CDR3 here is CASSPPVLARGRGGQYF. The CDR3 DNA sequence: TGTGCCAGCTCACCACCGGTGTTGGCCAGGGGGCGCGGGGGGCAGTACTTC.

The chain links TRBV18 to TRBJ1-5; tentative D call: TRBD1 (5 bases). This CDR3 contains 15 residues. With 3 bases removed from V and 1 base from J, the gap between germline ends came to 10 bases. Germline V gene data show CDR1 as KGHSH and CDR2 as LQKENI. CDR3 in amino acids: CASSPRRGSNQPQHF. The CDR3 DNA follows: TGTGCCAGCTCACCCCGGAGGGGAAGCAATCAGCCCCAGCATTTT.

V usage is TRBV28 and J usage is TRBJ1-2; 8 positions match TRBD1. V shed 5 bases and J 4 bases; nucleotides not matched to a gene: 9. Germline V gene sequence: CDR1 MDHEN, CDR2 SYDVKM. The CDR3 totals 15 residues. Here the CDR3 reads CASSTGGGRIYGYTF. The CDR3 DNA sequence: TGTGCCAGCAGTACAGGGGGGGGAAGAATCTATGGCTACACCTTC.

This clone occurred many times. The chain couples TRBV5-1 to TRBJ2-2; 9 bases are a match to TRBD1. This CDR3 is 16 amino acids long. CDR1 is SGHRS and CDR2 is YFSETQ in the germline V gene. V gave up 3 bases and J gave up 4 bases; unmatched junction bases: 7. The CDR3: CASSWAGTGPTGELFF. DNA for the CDR3: TGCGCCAGCAGCTGGGCCGGGACAGGGCCCACCGGGGAGCTGTTTTTT.

This clone was counted between two and nine times. The CDR3 region has the DNA TGTGCCAGCAGCTCAACAGGGAACACCGGGGAGCTGTTTTTT. Encoded protein: CASSSTGNTGELFF. The chain recombines TRBV28 with TRBJ2-2; a possible D gene is TRBD1 (5 bases). Deletions cut 6 bases from V and 1 base from J, with 9 bases between. CDR3 length: 14 residues. CDR1 is MDHEN and CDR2 is SYDVKM in the germline V gene.

V usage is TRBV5-4 and J usage is TRBJ2-1, with D perhaps matching TRBD1 (5 bases). Germline V gives CDR1 SGHNT, CDR2 YYREEE (reference sequence). This CDR3 is built from 15 residues. Trimming took off 1 base at V and 7 bases at J, with 15 bases between the two ends. The CDR3 region is CASSLTVQDTNEQFF. The CDR3 DNA sequence: TGTGCCAGCAGCTTGACCGTCCAGGACACGAATGAGCAGTTCTTC. The variable domain in full, completed from reference TRBV5-4 and TRBJ2-1, reads ETGVTQSPTHLIKTRGQQVTLRCSSQSGHNTVSWYQQALGQGPQFIFQYYREEENGRGNFPPRFSGLQFPNYSSELNVNALELDDSALYLCASSLTVQDTNEQFFGPGTRLTVL.

The chain combines TRBV12-1 with TRBJ2-3; TRBD2 is the table's D call and was not checked against the DNA. TRBV12-1 is reported as a pseudogene. The CDR3 contains 18 residues. The CDR3 spells CASSFVSGRVCCTDTQYF. Here the CDR3 DNA reads TGTGCCAGCAGCTTTGTTAGCGGGAGGGTTTGCTGCACAGATACGCAGTATTTT.